This T cell receptor beta chain came from a study of blood T cells in healthy people across ages. Through a sample-barcoded 5' primer and a J-beta primer mix, a second PCR was run for roughly 6 to 12 cycles. TCRdb reanalysed the 5' RACE reads using MiXCR and keeps one entry per CDR3 protein. The repertoire holds a few hundred thousand distinct CDR3 sequences, with 50% to 60% as singletons. The sample holds many counts of this clonotype. This CDR3 is built from 16 residues. V shed 3 bases, J shed 4 bases, and the junction held 10 bases outside the gene matches. This receptor was identified in a man in his sixties in good health. Sequencing was performed on blood. The chain couples TRBV12-3 or TRBV12-4 to TRBJ1-2, with 8 bases fitting TRBD1. The CDR3 sequence is CASSLWQGAGVYGYTF. The CDR3 DNA reads as TGTGCCAGCAGTTTGTGGCAGGGGGCAGGGGTCTATGGCTACACCTTC.